This TCR beta chain was recovered during a study of T cell changes during pregnancy in multiple sclerosis (dated by TCRdb to between 2019 and 2020). In terms of the full investigation: The study looked at changes in the T cell repertoire across pregnancy in women with multiple sclerosis.

As to this clone: Its antigen remains undetermined. Qualities for individual bases were not recorded, and no much larger clone is one base off.

Receptors were amplified or captured by the immunoSEQ multiplex PCR assay. The table comes from immuneACCESS by way of TCRdb, which keeps in-frame sequences with V and J called. Part of the clones is missing from these tables; in studies checked, under half for an unresolved V gene and the rest for unknown reasons. This sample holds about 43,000 clones; roughly 88% were observed only once. The leading ten clones occupy approximately 5% of the sample. The CDR3 spans 16 residues, from the cysteine through the phenylalanine. Only the CDR3 portion is preserved as DNA: 48 bases, with reading frame beginning at the first base. CDR1 and CDR2, looked up from the germline V gene, are SGHVS and FQNEAQ. Relative to germline, V is missing 1 base and J is missing 3 bases, with 5 bases of the junction outside any gene match.

The source is a female donor in good health, enrolled as a control in a pregnancy study. The chain uses TRBV7-8 and TRBJ1-4, and 7 bases in between align with TRBD1. This specimen consisted of peripheral blood, obtained in the second trimester of pregnancy. The DNA sequence reads TGTGCCAGCAGCTTAGGAGGGGGCACGGCTAATGAAAAACTGTTTTTT. This gives the protein CASSLGGGTANEKLFF.